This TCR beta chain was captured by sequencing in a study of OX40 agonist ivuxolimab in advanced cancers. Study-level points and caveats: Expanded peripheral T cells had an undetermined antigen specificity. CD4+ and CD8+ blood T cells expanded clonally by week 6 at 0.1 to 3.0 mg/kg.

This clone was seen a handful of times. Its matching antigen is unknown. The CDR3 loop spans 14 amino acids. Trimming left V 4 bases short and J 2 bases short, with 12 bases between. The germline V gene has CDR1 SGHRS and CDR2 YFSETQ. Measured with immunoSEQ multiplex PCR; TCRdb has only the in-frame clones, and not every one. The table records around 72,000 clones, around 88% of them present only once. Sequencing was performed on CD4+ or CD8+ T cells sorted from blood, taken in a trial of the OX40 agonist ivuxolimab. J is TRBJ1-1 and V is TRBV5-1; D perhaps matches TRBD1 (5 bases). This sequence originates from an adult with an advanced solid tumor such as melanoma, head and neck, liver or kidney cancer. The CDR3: CASSAATANTEAFF. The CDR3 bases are TGCGCCAGCAGCGCCGCGACAGCCAACACTGAAGCTTTCTTT.